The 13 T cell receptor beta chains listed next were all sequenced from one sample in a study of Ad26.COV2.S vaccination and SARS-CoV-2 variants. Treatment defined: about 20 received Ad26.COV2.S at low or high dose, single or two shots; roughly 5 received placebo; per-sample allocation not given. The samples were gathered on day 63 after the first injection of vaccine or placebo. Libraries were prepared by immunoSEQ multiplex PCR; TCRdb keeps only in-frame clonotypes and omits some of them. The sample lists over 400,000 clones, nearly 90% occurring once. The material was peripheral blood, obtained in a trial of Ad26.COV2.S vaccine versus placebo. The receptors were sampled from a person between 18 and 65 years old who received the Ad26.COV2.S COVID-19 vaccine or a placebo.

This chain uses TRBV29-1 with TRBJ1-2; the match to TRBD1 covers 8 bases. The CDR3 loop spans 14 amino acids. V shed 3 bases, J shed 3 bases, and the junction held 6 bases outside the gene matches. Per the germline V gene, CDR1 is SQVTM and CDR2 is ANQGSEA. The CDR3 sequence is CSVEDTGGDYGYTF. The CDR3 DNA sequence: TGCAGCGTTGAGGACACAGGGGGGGACTATGGCTACACCTTC. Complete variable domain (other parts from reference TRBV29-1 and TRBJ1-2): SAVISQKPSRDICQRGTSLTIQCQVDSQVTMMFWYRQQPGQSLTLIATANQGSEATYESGFVIDKFPISRPNLTFSTLTVSNMSPEDSSIYLCSVEDTGGDYGYTFGSGTRLTVV.

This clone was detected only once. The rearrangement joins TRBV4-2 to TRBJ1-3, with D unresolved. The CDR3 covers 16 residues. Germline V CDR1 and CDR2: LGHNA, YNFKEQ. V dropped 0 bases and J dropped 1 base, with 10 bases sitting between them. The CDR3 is CASSQEQPSSGNTIYF. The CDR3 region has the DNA TGTGCCAGCAGCCAAGAACAGCCTTCATCTGGAAACACCATATATTTT.

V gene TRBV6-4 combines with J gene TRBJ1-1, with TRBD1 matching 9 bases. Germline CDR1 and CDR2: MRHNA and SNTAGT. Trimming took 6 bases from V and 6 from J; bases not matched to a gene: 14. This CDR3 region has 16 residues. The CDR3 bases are TGTGCCAGCAGCGAACCCGAACAGGGGGCCGGGGCTGAAGCTTTCTTT. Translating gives CASSEPEQGAGAEAFF.

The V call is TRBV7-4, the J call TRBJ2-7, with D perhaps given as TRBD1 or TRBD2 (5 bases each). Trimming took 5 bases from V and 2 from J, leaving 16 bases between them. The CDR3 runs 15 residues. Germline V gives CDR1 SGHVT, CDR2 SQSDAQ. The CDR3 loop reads CASSERDVLTYEQYF. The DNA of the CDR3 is TGTGCCAGCAGCGAACGGGACGTACTAACCTACGAGCAGTACTTC.

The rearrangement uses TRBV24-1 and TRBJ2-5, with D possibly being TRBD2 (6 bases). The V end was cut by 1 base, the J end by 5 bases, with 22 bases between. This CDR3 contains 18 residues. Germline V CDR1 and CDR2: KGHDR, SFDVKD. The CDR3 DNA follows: TGTGCCACCAGTGATTTCTCTGGTGGAGCGGGTTCCGGTGAGACCCAGTACTTC. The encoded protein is CATSDFSGGAGSGETQYF.

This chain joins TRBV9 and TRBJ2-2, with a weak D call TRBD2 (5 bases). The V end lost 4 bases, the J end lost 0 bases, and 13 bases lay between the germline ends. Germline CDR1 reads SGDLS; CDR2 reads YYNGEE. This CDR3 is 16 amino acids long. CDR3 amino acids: CASSPEVWANTGELFF. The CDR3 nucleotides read TGTGCCAGCAGCCCGGAGGTGTGGGCGAACACCGGGGAGCTGTTTTTT. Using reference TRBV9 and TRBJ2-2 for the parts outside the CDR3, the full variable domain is DSGVTQTPKHLITATGQRVTLRCSPRSGDLSVYWYQQSLDQGLQFLIQYYNGEERAKGNILERFSAQQFPDLHSELNLSSLELGDSALYFCASSPEVWANTGELFFGEGSRLTVL.

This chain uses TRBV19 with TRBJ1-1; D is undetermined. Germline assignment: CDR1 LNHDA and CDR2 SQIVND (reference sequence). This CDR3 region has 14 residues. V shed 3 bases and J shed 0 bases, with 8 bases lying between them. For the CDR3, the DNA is TGTGCCAGTAGTATGGAAAGGGTGAACACTGAAGCTTTCTTT. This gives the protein CASSMERVNTEAFF. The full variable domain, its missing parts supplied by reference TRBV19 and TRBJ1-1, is DGGITQSPKYLFRKEGQNVTLSCEQNLNHDAMYWYRQDPGQGLRLIYYSQIVNDFQKGDIAEGYSVSREKKESFPLTVTSAQKNPTAFYLCASSMERVNTEAFFGQGTRLTVV.

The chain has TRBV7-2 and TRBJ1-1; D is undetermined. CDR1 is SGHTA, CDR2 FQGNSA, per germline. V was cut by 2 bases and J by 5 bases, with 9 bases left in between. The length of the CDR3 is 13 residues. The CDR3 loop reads CASSLRLRTEAFF. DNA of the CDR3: TGTGCCAGCAGCTTAAGGCTGAGGACTGAAGCTTTCTTT.

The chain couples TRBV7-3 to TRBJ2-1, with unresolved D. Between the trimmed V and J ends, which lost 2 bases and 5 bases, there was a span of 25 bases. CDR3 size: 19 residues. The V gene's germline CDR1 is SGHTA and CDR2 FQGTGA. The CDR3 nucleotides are TGTGCCAGCAGCTTATTCGGTTTTGCTAGGGCGTCCCTTGACAATGAGCAGTTCTTC. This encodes CASSLFGFARASLDNEQFF.

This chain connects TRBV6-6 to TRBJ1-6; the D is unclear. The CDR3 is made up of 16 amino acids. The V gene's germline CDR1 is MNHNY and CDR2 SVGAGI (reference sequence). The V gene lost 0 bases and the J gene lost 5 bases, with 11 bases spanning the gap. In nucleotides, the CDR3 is TGTGCCAGCAGTTACTCAGGGATTGGGAATAATTCACCCCTCCACTTT. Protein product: CASSYSGIGNNSPLHF.

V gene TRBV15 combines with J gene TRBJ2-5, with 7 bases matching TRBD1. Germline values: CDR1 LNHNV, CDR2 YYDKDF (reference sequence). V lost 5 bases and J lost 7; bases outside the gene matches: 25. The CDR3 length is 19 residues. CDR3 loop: CATSGPPWAGTAARGTQYF. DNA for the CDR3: TGTGCCACCAGCGGGCCCCCCTGGGCTGGGACAGCCGCCCGTGGGACCCAGTACTTC.

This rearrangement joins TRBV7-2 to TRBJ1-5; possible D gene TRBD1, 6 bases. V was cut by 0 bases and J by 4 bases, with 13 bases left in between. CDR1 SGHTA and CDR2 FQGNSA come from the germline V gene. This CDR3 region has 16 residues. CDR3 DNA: TGTGCCAGCAGCTTAGCGTCGGGGGGGGCGAATCAGCCCCAGCATTTT. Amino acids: CASSLASGGANQPQHF.

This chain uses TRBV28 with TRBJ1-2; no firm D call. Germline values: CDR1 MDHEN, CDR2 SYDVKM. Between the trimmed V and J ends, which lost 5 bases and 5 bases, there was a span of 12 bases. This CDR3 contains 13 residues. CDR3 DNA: TGTGCCAGCAGTCCCGGCCCCGCGTATGGCTACACCTTC. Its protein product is CASSPGPAYGYTF.